This TCR beta chain was sequenced in a study of T cell repertoires in cytomegalovirus infection. Across the study: Public TCR beta signatures indicated both CMV infection and matching HLA type. Whole-study findings and limits: Across the ex vivo response, the dominant clonotypes were HLA-C-restricted CMV-specific TCR beta clonotypes.

This clonotype was counted ten times or more. Its matching antigen is unknown. A single record per CDR3 protein comes from TCRdb applying MiXCR to the reads. Found here are 310,000 or so distinct CDR3 sequences, about 25% of them singletons; the top ten hold 11% to 15%. The receptor was derived from a human donor in good health (CMV status not recorded). Some clones in this sample may be carry-over from other donors' samples. The sample was PBMCs.

In nucleotides, the CDR3 is TGTGCCAGCAGCTTCACGGGAGTGATAGAGCAGTTCTTC. The encoded protein is CASSFTGVIEQFF. V is TRBV7-2 and J is TRBJ2-1, with D possibly matching TRBD2 (6 bases). This CDR3 comprises 13 residues. Germline-derived CDR1 and CDR2 are SGHTA and FQGNSA. V was pared by 3 bases and J by 10 bases, with 13 bases between.